The 6 T cell receptor beta chains listed next were all sequenced from one sample in a study of siplizumab effects on memory and regulatory T cells. Profiled with immunoSEQ multiplex PCR; TCRdb holds only in-frame clones, not every one. The sample shows roughly 100,000 clones, 85% to 95% of them seen only once. Sequencing input: CD4+ T cells sorted from blood. These receptors originate from a human donor in good health.

The chain has TRBV7-9 and TRBJ1-2, with D unresolved. Looked up from germline, CDR1 is SEHNR and CDR2 is FQNEAQ (reference sequence). The CDR3 has 12 residues. V dropped 4 bases and J dropped 4 bases, with 7 bases sitting between them. The CDR3 protein is CASSSLSYGYTF. The CDR3 nucleotides read TGTGCCAGCAGCTCCCTTAGCTATGGCTACACCTTC.

The V call is TRBV7-9, the J call TRBJ2-2; D not resolved. Germline values: CDR1 SEHNR, CDR2 FQNEAQ (reference sequence). V lost 5 bases, J lost 5 bases, and 6 bases lay in between. The CDR3 consists of 12 residues. The CDR3 here is CASSDRTGELFF. The CDR3 bases are TGTGCCAGCAGCGATAGAACCGGGGAGCTGTTTTTT.

This rearrangement joins TRBV5-6 to TRBJ2-5; TRBD2 matches 9 bases. The CDR3 sequence is 14 residues long. Trimming removed 3 bases from V and 7 bases from J; junction bases left unmatched: 7. Germline loops: CDR1 SGHDT, CDR2 YYEEEE. Written as DNA, the CDR3 is TGTGCCAGCAGCTCGCGGGGGGGCACGGTGACCCAGTACTTC. It specifies CASSSRGGTVTQYF.

This clone was seen just once. This sequence joins TRBV11-3 and TRBJ2-1; 12 bases agree with TRBD1. Trimming took 2 bases from V and 10 from J; bases not matched to a gene: 6. The CDR3 has 15 residues. Germline values: CDR1 SGHNT, CDR2 YENEEA. The CDR3 nucleotides are TGTGCCAGCAGCTTAATGGGACAGGGGGCCGGCGAGCAGTTCTTC. The encoded protein is CASSLMGQGAGEQFF.

The V call is TRBV6-6, the J call TRBJ2-7; D unclear. The CDR3 runs to 14 residues. V gave up 6 bases and J gave up 5 bases, with 17 bases separating them. Germline V gene sequence: CDR1 MNHNY, CDR2 SVGAGI (reference sequence). Here the CDR3 reads CASSPPGLPNEQYF. The CDR3 nucleotides read TGTGCCAGCAGCCCCCCGGGCCTACCTAACGAGCAGTACTTC.

J is TRBJ2-4 and V is TRBV6-5, with TRBD1 identical over 7 bases. This CDR3 comprises 13 residues. J gave up 9 bases and V 6 bases, and 8 bases lay outside the gene matches. Germline loops: CDR1 MNHEY, CDR2 SVGAGI. CDR3 residues: CASSPDRGRIQYF. Written as DNA, the CDR3 is TGTGCCAGCAGCCCAGATAGGGGGCGCATTCAGTACTTC.